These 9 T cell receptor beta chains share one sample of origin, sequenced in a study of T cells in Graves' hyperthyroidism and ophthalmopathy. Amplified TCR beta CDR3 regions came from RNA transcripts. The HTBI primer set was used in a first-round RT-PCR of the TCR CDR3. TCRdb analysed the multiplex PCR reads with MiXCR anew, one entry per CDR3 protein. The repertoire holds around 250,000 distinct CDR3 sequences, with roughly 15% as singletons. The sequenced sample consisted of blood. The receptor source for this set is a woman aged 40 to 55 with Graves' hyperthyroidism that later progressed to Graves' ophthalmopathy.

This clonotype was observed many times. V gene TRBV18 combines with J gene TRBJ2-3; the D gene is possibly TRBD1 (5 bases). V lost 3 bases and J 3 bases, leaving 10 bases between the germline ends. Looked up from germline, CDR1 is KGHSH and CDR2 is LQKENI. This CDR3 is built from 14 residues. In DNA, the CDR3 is TGTGCCAGCTCACCGTTGGACAAAACAGATACGCAGTATTTT. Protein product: CASSPLDKTDTQYF.

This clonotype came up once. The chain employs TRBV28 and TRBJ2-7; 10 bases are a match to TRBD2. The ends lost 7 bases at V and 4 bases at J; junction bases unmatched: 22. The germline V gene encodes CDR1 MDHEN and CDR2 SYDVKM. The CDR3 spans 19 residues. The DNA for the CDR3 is TGTGCCAGCACCTCCTGGGAGGCTAGCGGGAGATCTGTGTGGTACGAGCAGTACTTC. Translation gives CASTSWEASGRSVWYEQYF.

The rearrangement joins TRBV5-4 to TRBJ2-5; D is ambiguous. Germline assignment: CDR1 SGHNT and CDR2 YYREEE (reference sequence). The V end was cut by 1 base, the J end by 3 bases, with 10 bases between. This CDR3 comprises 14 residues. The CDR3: CASSLSITEETQYF. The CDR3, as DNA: TGTGCCAGCAGCTTGTCTATAACGGAAGAGACCCAGTACTTC.

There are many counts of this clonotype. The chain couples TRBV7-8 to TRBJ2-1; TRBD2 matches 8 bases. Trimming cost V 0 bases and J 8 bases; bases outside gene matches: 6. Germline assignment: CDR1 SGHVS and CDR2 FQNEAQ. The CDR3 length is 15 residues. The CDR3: CASSLAHGRGDEQFF. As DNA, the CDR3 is TGTGCCAGCAGCTTAGCGCACGGGAGGGGCGATGAGCAGTTCTTC.

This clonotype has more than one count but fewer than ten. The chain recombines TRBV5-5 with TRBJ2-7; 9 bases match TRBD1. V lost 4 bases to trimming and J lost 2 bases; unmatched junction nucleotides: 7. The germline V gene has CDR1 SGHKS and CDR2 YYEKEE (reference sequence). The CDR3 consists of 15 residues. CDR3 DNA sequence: TGTGCCAGCAGCCAGACCGACAGGGGGACCTACGAGCAGTACTTC. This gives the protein CASSQTDRGTYEQYF.

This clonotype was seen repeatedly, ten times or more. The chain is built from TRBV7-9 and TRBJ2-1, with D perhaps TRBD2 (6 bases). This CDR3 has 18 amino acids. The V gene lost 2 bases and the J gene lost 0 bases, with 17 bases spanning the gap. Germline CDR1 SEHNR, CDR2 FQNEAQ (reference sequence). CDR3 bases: TGTGCCAGCAGCTTATCCGCGACGCGGGATAGCTCCTACAATGAGCAGTTCTTC. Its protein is CASSLSATRDSSYNEQFF.

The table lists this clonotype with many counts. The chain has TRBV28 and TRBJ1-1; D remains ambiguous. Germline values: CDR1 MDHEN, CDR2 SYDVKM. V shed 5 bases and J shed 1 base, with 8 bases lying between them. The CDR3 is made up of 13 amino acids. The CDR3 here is CASSLTRNTEAFF. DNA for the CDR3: TGTGCCAGCAGTCTTACAAGGAACACTGAAGCTTTCTTT.

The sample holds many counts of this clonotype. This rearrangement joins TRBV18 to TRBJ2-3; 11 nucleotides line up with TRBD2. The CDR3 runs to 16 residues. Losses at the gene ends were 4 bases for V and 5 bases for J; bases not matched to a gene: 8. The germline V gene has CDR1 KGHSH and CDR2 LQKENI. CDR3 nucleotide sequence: TGTGCCAGCTCACAAACAGCCGGGACTAGCGGAGATACGCAGTATTTT. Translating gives CASSQTAGTSGDTQYF.

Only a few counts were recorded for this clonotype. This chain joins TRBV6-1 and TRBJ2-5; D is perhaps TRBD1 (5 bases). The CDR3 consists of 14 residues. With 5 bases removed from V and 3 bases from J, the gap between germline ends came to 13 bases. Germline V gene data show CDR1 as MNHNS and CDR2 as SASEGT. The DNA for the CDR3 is TGTGCCAGCAGTCAGGTGGGGCTTGAAGAGACCCAGTACTTC. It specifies CASSQVGLEETQYF.